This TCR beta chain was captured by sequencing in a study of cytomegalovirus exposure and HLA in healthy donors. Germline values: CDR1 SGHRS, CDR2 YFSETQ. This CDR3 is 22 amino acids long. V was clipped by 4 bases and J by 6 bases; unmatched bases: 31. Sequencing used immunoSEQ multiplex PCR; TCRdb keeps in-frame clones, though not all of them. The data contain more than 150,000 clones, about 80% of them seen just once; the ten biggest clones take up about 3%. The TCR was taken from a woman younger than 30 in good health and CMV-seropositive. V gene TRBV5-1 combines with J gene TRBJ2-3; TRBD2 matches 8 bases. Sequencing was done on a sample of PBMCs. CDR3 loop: CASSPIVVTSWSRGGPSDTQYF. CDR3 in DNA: TGCGCCAGCAGCCCGATAGTCGTAACTTCTTGGAGCCGGGGGGGCCCGTCGGATACGCAGTATTTT.